These 24 T cell receptor beta chains originate from one sample sequenced in a study of shared clonotypes between healthy human individuals. This table comes from immunoSEQ multiplex PCR, and its TCRdb copy is limited to in-frame clones, with some not included. The repertoire holds around 750,000 clones, with roughly 70% as singletons. The sample taken for sequencing was memory CD4+ T cells sorted from blood. Stated subset: CD45RA-negative fraction. The receptors originated from a woman in her twenties or thirties in good health.

The V and J genes are TRBV5-1 and TRBJ2-2; 11 positions agree with TRBD2. V was pared by 2 bases and J by 4 bases, with 7 bases of the junction left unmatched. Germline V lookup: CDR1 SGHRS, CDR2 YFSETQ. The CDR3 is 17 residues long. The CDR3 spells CASSFTSGSYGTGELFF. The CDR3, as DNA: TGCGCCAGCAGCTTTACTAGCGGGAGCTACGGCACCGGGGAGCTGTTTTTT.

V usage is TRBV28 and J usage is TRBJ1-2; D is uncertain. Per the germline V gene, CDR1 is MDHEN and CDR2 is SYDVKM. V was cut by 11 bases and J by 3 bases, with 16 bases left in between. This CDR3 is 13 amino acids long. The CDR3 loop reads CASLEGAHYGYTF. The CDR3 nucleotides are TGTGCCTCCCTTGAGGGAGCGCACTATGGCTACACCTTC.

This clone appeared many times. V and J are TRBV7-9 and TRBJ2-4; D is perhaps TRBD2 (6 bases). The V gene's germline CDR1 is SEHNR and CDR2 FQNEAQ (reference sequence). V dropped 6 bases and J dropped 6 bases, with 18 bases sitting between them. The CDR3 consists of 15 residues. CDR3 DNA sequence: TGTGCCAGCAGTCTCGTCCGCGGCGGGATAAACATTCAGTACTTC. Its translation is CASSLVRGGINIQYF.

This clone was seen a handful of times. This rearrangement joins TRBV27 to TRBJ2-3; either TRBD1 or TRBD2 may fit D (5 bases each). Trimming stripped 3 bases from V and 4 bases from J, with 11 bases between. The CDR3 is 14 residues long. The germline gives CDR1 MNHEY, CDR2 SMNVEV (reference sequence). CDR3 sequence reads: CASSFTGAPDTQYF. Here the CDR3 DNA reads TGTGCCAGCAGTTTCACCGGGGCCCCAGATACGCAGTATTTT.

This chain joins TRBV5-5 and TRBJ2-7; perhaps TRBD1 as D (5 bases). Between the trimmed V and J ends, which lost 5 bases and 5 bases, there was a span of 11 bases. The CDR3 runs to 12 residues. Germline assignment: CDR1 SGHKS and CDR2 YYEKEE (reference sequence). In DNA form, the CDR3 reads TGTGCCAGCAGTTTGCGACAGAACGAGCAGTACTTC. This codes for CASSLRQNEQYF.

CDR3 bases: TGTGCCAGTAGTAAAGGGACTTCTTACTCTGGAAACACCATATATTTT. Encoded protein: CASSKGTSYSGNTIYF. The rearrangement joins TRBV19 to TRBJ1-3, with TRBD1 as a possible D gene (5 bases). Germline CDR1 reads LNHDA; CDR2 reads SQIVND (reference sequence). This CDR3 comprises 16 residues. V was cut by 4 bases and J by 0 bases, with 13 bases left in between.

V and J are TRBV19 and TRBJ1-2, with 9 positions matching TRBD1. Germline lookup yields CDR1 LNHDA and CDR2 SQIVND (reference sequence). The CDR3 contains 16 residues. V gave up 2 bases and J gave up 2 bases; unmatched junction bases: 6. The CDR3 DNA follows: TGTGCCAGTAGTATACGCGGGACAGGGCAAAACTATGGCTACACCTTC. It yields the protein CASSIRGTGQNYGYTF.

The chain is built from TRBV2 and TRBJ1-2, with D unclear. This CDR3 is built from 13 residues. The V end was cut by 2 bases, the J end by 9 bases, with 13 bases between. CDR1 SNHLY and CDR2 FYNNEI come from the germline V gene. DNA for the CDR3: TGTGCCAGCAGTGAATCGGCCCTAGGTAGCTACACCTTC. This codes for CASSESALGSYTF.

The chain joins TRBV19 to TRBJ2-1; the D is unclear. V gave up 9 bases and J gave up 4 bases, with 16 bases separating them. Germline V gene lookup returns CDR1 LNHDA and CDR2 SQIVND (reference sequence). This CDR3 is built from 14 residues. The CDR3 coding sequence is TGTGCCAGCAGACGGACCGAGCTTTACAATGAGCAGTTCTTC. This translates into CASRRTELYNEQFF.

J is TRBJ2-5 and V is TRBV4-1; 7 bases are shared with TRBD2. V was pared by 1 base and J by 1 base, with 0 bases of the junction left unmatched. The germline V gene has CDR1 MGHRA and CDR2 YSYEKL. This CDR3 contains 14 residues. DNA of the CDR3: TGCGCCAGCAGCCAAGGGGGGGGCCAAGAGACCCAGTACTTC. Its translation: CASSQGGGQETQYF.

The rearrangement links TRBV19 to TRBJ2-5, with D unclear. The germline CDR1 and CDR2 sequences are LNHDA and SQIVND (reference sequence). V lost 6 bases to trimming and J lost 4 bases, with 3 bases between them. The CDR3 extends over 10 amino acids. The CDR3 sequence: CASRGETQYF. The CDR3 bases are TGTGCCAGTAGGGGAGAGACCCAGTACTTC.

The CDR3 spells CASSGDRALEANVLTF. CDR3 in DNA: TGTGCCAGCAGCGGGGACCGAGCTCTTGAGGCCAACGTCCTGACTTTC. The rearrangement links TRBV9 to TRBJ2-6, with D perhaps given as TRBD1 or TRBD2 (5 bases each). Trimming cost V 3 bases and J 6 bases, with 16 bases left between them. This CDR3 is 16 amino acids long. Germline CDR1 and CDR2: SGDLS and YYNGEE.

The table lists this clone with a count of one. This chain links TRBV5-1 with TRBJ2-5; no clear D gene. V lost 3 bases and J lost 2, with 8 bases in between. Germline V gene data show CDR1 as SGHRS and CDR2 as YFSETQ. The CDR3 is 13 amino acids. The CDR3 loop is CASSSAPQETQYF. Written as DNA, the CDR3 is TGCGCCAGCAGCTCGGCCCCACAAGAGACCCAGTACTTC.

CDR3 sequence (DNA): TGTGCCACCAGCAGAGATCGGAGCGGTGGCTACACCTTC. This translates into CATSRDRSGGYTF. This chain joins TRBV15 and TRBJ1-2; D is uncertain. Germline values: CDR1 LNHNV, CDR2 YYDKDF (reference sequence). Trimming left V 0 bases short and J 7 bases short, with 9 bases between. The CDR3 length is 13 residues.

This clone was recorded only once. This chain joins TRBV29-1 and TRBJ2-3, with TRBD2 identical over 8 bases. The germline V gene encodes CDR1 SQVTM and CDR2 ANQGSEA. J lost 4 bases, V lost 6 bases, and 6 bases had no gene match. This CDR3 is built from 13 residues. The CDR3 sequence: CSVQAGAADTQYF. Written as DNA, the CDR3 is TGCAGCGTCCAAGCGGGAGCAGCAGATACGCAGTATTTT.

J is TRBJ1-1 and V is TRBV5-1; weak D call: TRBD1 (5 bases). This CDR3 spans 14 amino acids. Germline lookup yields CDR1 SGHRS and CDR2 YFSETQ. With 0 bases removed from V and 6 bases from J, the gap between germline ends came to 12 bases. This chain's CDR3 is CASSLGSKGAEAFF. The DNA for the CDR3 is TGCGCCAGCAGCTTGGGATCCAAAGGGGCTGAAGCTTTCTTT.

The chain links TRBV7-2 to TRBJ2-7; D not certain. The CDR3 is 15 residues long. Trimming took 2 bases from V and 2 from J, leaving 13 bases between them. Germline V gives CDR1 SGHTA, CDR2 FQGNSA. The CDR3 DNA reads TGTGCCAGCAGCTTAAGTTCAGGCAGCCCCTACGAGCAGTACTTC. It is translated as CASSLSSGSPYEQYF.

About this clone: The same CDR3 also results from other DNA sequences found in this sample. This chain joins TRBV20-1 and TRBJ2-1; D remains unclear. The V end lost 3 bases, the J end lost 5 bases, and 5 bases lay between the germline ends. Germline CDR1 DFQATT, CDR2 SNEGSKA (reference sequence). This CDR3 comprises 11 residues. CDR3 bases: TGCAGTGCTAGCCCGAACAATGAGCAGTTCTTC. Protein sequence: CSASPNNEQFF.

The rearrangement joins TRBV5-1 to TRBJ2-1; D is undetermined. CDR3 length equals 14 residues. CDR1 is SGHRS, CDR2 YFSETQ, per germline. The ends were cut back, 5 bases at V and 8 bases at J, with 17 bases in the middle. The DNA for the CDR3 is TGCGCCAGCAGAAAGGTCTACTCGGCCCATGAGCAGTTCTTC. Encoded protein: CASRKVYSAHEQFF.

This chain joins TRBV11-2 and TRBJ1-4; perhaps TRBD1 as D (5 bases). Deletions cut 3 bases from V and 4 bases from J, with 9 bases between. Germline V CDR1 and CDR2: SGHAT, FQNNGV. This CDR3 spans 14 amino acids. CDR3 bases: TGTGCCAGCAGCTTGGGACGGTATAATGAAAAACTGTTTTTT. Amino acid sequence: CASSLGRYNEKLFF.

This clone appeared a single time. This sample also contains other DNA sequences that code for the same CDR3. The chain combines TRBV27 with TRBJ2-7; 11 positions agree with TRBD2. The germline gives CDR1 MNHEY, CDR2 SMNVEV (reference sequence). CDR3 length: 15 residues. Unmatched junction bases numbered 6, after V lost 6 bases and J lost 2 bases. This chain's CDR3 is CASRLRLAGPYEQYF. The CDR3 bases are TGTGCCAGCAGACTTAGACTAGCGGGACCCTACGAGCAGTACTTC.

As for this clone: The sample has other DNA sequences that encode this CDR3 too. The chain joins TRBV5-1 to TRBJ2-1; the D gene is possibly TRBD2 (5 bases). V lost 4 bases, J lost 1 base, and 12 bases lay in between. The CDR3 totals 15 residues. Germline V CDR1 and CDR2: SGHRS, YFSETQ. CDR3 loop: CASSPDSPSYNEQFF. The CDR3, as DNA: TGCGCCAGCAGCCCGGACTCACCATCCTACAATGAGCAGTTCTTC. The variable domain in full, completed from reference TRBV5-1 and TRBJ2-1, reads KAGVTQTPRYLIKTRGQQVTLSCSPISGHRSVSWYQQTPGQGLQFLFEYFSETQRNKGNFPGRFSGRQFSNSRSEMNVSTLELGDSALYLCASSPDSPSYNEQFFGPGTRLTVL.

The V and J genes are TRBV7-2 and TRBJ1-1; D possibly corresponds to TRBD1 (5 bases). The CDR3 extends over 14 amino acids. Germline lookup yields CDR1 SGHTA and CDR2 FQGNSA. V was trimmed by 3 bases and J by 0 bases, leaving 8 bases between them. The CDR3 loop reads CASSLRGMNTEAFF. The CDR3 DNA is TGTGCCAGCAGCTTGAGGGGCATGAACACTGAAGCTTTCTTT.

This clone has just one count. The rearrangement uses TRBV11-2 and TRBJ2-7, with 9 bases matching TRBD2. The V and J ends lost 5 bases and 4 bases, in that order; junction bases with no gene match: 9. The CDR3 length is 15 residues. Germline loops: CDR1 SGHAT, CDR2 FQNNGV. The CDR3 DNA sequence: TGTGCCAGCAGCACTCAGCGGGAGGTGGTTTACGAGCAGTACTTC. This encodes CASSTQREVVYEQYF.